This T cell receptor (beta chain) was captured by sequencing in a study of blood T cell repertoires in COVID-19. For the study at large: The samples span acute and convalescent COVID-19 from the United States, Italy and Spain. PBMCs, B-cell-depleted T cells, or T cells provided the cDNA or gDNA that made up the material.

Germline V CDR1 and CDR2: SGHNT, YENEEA. The CDR3 extends over 14 amino acids. Trimming cost V 2 bases and J 9 bases; bases outside gene matches: 6. Per the original data handling: Cell counts per sample came from amplifying reference gene primers. Profiled with immunoSEQ multiplex PCR; TCRdb holds only in-frame clones, not every one. V and J calls and clone size are as listed in that table; D and trimming were resolved from the DNA. The sample has around 24,000 clones, 89% seen once; the top ten hold 25% to 35%. This receptor was identified in a woman between 65 and 79 years old with active COVID-19. This rearrangement joins TRBV11-3 to TRBJ2-4; TRBD2 matches 8 bases. Material: peripheral blood. This chain's CDR3 is CASSLTGGPSIQYF. Written as DNA, the CDR3 is TGTGCCAGCAGCTTAACGGGGGGGCCTAGCATTCAGTACTTC. Filled out from reference TRBV11-3 and TRBJ2-4, the complete variable domain reads EAGVVQSPRYKIIEKKQPVAFWCNPISGHNTLYWYLQNLGQGPELLIRYENEEAVDDSQLPKDRFSAERLKGVDSTLKIQPAELGDSAVYLCASSLTGGPSIQYFGAGTRLSVL.